This T cell receptor beta chain was captured by sequencing in a study of CD8+ T cells in alopecia areata. Study at large: Severity among treated patients was scored by the percentage of scalp area affected. Study-wide findings and caveats: Lesional scalp, especially alopecia totalis/universalis, showed higher clonality than normal scalp. Numerous expanded lesional clones remained in scalp and blood during tofacitinib.

Following extraction, RNA underwent reverse transcription to cDNA, which served as the sequencing template. The data were produced by immunoSEQ multiplex PCR, yet TCRdb's version contains in-frame clones alone and is incomplete. The sample contains some 160,000 clones, roughly 65% of which appear only once. This clone was seen only a few times. Its antigen is as yet unknown. Treatment noted: oral pan-JAK inhibitor, 5-10 mg twice daily. Investigators sorted PBMCs to obtain both CD4+ and CD8+ T cells. The V gene end was trimmed by 2 bases and the J gene end by 8 bases; junction bases not matched to a gene: 5. The CDR3 is 13 residues long. Germline loops: CDR1 LGHNA, CDR2 YSLEER.

Source: CD4+ T cells sorted from blood, taken at week 4, from a patient treated with tofacitinib. This rearrangement joins TRBV4-3 to TRBJ1-2; 7 positions agree with TRBD1. The TCR was taken from a human donor with alopecia areata. The CDR3: CASSQMTGSGYTF. The DNA for the CDR3 is TGCGCCAGCAGCCAAATGACAGGGAGCGGCTACACCTTC.